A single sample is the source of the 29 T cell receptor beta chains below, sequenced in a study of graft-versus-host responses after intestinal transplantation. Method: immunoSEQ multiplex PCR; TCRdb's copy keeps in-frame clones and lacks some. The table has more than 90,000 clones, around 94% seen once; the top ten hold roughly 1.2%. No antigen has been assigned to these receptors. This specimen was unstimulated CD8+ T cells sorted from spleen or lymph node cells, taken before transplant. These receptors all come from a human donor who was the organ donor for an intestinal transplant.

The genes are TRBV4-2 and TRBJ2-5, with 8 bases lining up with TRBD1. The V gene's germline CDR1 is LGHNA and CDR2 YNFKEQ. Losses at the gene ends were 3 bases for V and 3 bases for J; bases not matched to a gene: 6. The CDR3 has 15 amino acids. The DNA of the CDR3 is TGTGCCAGCAGCCATGACAGGGGAAGGAAAGAGACCCAGTACTTC. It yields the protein CASSHDRGRKETQYF.

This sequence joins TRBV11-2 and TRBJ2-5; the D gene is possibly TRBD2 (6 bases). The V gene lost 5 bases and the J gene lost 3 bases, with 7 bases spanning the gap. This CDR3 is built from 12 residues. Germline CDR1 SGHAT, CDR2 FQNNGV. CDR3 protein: CASSGGEETQYF. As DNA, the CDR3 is TGTGCCAGCAGCGGAGGGGAAGAGACCCAGTACTTC.

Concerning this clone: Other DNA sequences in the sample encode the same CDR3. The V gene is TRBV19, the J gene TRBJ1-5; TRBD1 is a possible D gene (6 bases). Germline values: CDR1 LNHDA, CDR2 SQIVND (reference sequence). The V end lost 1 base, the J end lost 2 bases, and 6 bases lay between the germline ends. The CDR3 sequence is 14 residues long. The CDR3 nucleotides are TGTGCCAGTAGTATAGGACAGGGCAATCAGCCCCAGCATTTT. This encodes CASSIGQGNQPQHF.

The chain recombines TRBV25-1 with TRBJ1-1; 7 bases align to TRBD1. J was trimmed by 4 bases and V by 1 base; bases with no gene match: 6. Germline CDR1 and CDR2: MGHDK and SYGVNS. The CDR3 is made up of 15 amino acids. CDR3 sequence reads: CASSEWGGGSTEAFF. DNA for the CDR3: TGTGCCAGCAGTGAATGGGGAGGGGGCTCCACTGAAGCTTTCTTT.

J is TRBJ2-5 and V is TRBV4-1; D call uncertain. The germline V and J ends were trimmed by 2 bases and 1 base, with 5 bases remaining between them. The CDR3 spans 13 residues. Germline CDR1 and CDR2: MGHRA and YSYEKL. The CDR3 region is CASSQSVQETQYF. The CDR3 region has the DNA TGCGCCAGCAGCCAAAGCGTCCAAGAGACCCAGTACTTC.

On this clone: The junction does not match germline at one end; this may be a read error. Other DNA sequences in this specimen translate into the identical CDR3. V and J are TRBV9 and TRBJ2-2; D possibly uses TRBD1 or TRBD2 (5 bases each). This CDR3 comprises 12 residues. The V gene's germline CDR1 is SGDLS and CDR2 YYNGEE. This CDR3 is CASSVDSGELFF. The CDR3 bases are TGCGCCAGCAGCGTAGACAGCGGCGAGCTGTTTTTT.

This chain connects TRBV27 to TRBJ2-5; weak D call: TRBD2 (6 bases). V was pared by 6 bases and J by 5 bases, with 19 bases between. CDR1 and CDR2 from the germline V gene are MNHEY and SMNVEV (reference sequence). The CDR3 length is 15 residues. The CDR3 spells CASRLGWGGGETQYF. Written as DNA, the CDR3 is TGTGCCAGCAGGCTCGGTTGGGGAGGTGGGGAGACCCAGTACTTC.

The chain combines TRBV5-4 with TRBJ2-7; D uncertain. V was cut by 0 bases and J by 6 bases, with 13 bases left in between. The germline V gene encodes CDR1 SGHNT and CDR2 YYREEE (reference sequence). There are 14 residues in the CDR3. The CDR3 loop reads CASSLADVTGEQYF. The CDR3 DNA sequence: TGTGCCAGCAGCTTGGCGGATGTTACCGGCGAGCAGTACTTC.

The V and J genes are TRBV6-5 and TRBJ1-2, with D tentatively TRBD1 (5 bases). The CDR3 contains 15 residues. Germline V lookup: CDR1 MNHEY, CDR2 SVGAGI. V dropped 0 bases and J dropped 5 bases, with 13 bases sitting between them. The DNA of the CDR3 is TGTGCCAGCAGTTACTCGGGCGGGGGACCGTATGGCTACACCTTC. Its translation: CASSYSGGGPYGYTF.

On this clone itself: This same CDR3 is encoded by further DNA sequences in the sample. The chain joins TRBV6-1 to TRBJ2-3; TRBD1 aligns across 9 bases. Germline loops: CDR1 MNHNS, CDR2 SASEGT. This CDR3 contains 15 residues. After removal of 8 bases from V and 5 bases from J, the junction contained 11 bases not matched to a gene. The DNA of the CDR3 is TGTGCCAGCGGAGGTCACAGGGGGCGGAAAGATACGCAGTATTTT. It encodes CASGGHRGRKDTQYF.

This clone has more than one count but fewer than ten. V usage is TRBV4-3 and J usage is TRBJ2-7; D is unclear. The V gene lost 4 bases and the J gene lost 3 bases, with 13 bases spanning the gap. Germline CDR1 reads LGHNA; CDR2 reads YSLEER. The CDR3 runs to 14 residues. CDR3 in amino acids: CASSPGTQDYEQYF. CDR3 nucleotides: TGCGCCAGCAGCCCTGGAACTCAAGACTACGAGCAGTACTTC.

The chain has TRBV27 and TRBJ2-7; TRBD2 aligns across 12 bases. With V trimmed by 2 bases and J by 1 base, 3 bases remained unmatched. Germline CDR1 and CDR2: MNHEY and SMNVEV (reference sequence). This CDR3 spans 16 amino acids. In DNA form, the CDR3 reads TGTGCCAGCAGTTTACTTGGGACTAGCGGGTCCTACGAGCAGTACTTC. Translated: CASSLLGTSGSYEQYF.

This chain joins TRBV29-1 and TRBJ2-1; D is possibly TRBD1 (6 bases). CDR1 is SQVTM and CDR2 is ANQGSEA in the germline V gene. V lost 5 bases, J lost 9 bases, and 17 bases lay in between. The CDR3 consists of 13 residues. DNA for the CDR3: TGCAGCGTTCTTCCTGGACAGCCCGGTGAGCAGTTCTTC. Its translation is CSVLPGQPGEQFF.

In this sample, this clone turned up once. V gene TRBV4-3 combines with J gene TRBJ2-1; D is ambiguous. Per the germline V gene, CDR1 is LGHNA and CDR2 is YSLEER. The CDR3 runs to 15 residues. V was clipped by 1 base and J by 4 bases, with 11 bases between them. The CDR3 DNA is TGCGCCAGCAGCCAAGCCCGGGTCCTTTACAATGAGCAGTTCTTC. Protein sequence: CASSQARVLYNEQFF.

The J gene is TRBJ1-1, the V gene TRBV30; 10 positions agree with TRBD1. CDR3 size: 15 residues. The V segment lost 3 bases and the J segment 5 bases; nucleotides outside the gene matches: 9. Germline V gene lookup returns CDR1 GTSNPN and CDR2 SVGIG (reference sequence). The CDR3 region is CAWSVPGQGRTEAFF. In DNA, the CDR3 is TGTGCCTGGAGCGTGCCGGGACAGGGGAGGACTGAAGCTTTCTTT.

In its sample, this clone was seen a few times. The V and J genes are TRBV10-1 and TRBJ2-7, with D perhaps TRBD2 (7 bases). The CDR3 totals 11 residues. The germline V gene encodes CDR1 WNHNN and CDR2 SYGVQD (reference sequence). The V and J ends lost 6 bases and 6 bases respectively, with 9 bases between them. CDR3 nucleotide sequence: TGCGCCAGCAGGGGAGGGGGCGAGCAGTACTTC. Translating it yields CASRGGGEQYF.

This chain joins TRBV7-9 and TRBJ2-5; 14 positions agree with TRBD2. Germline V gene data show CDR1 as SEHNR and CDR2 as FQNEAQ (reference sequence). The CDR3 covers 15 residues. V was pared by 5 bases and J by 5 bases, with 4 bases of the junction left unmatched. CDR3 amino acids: CASSIGTSGSETQYF. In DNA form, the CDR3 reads TGTGCCAGCAGCATTGGGACTAGCGGGAGTGAGACCCAGTACTTC.

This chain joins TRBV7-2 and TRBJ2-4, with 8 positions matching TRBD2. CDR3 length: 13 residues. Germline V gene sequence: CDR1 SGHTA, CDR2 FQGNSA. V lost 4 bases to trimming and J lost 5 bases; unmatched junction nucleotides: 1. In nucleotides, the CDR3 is TGTGCCAGCAGCTCGACTAGCGAAAACATTCAGTACTTC. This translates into CASSSTSENIQYF.

CDR3 DNA sequence: TGTGCCAGCAGTGAATGGACAATCGGCTCCGAGCAGTACTTC. Translating it yields CASSEWTIGSEQYF. The chain has TRBV6-1 and TRBJ2-7, with D possibly matching TRBD1 (5 bases). Trimming shortened V by 2 bases and J by 6 bases, and 14 bases separated the two germline ends. CDR1 and CDR2 (germline): MNHNS, SASEGT. The length of the CDR3 is 14 residues.

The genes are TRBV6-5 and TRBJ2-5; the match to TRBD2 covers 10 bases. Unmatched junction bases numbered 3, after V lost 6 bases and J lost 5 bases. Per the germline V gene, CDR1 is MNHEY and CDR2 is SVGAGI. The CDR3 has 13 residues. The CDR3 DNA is TGTGCCAGCAGGCTAGCGGGAGAGGAGACCCAGTACTTC. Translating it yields CASRLAGEETQYF.

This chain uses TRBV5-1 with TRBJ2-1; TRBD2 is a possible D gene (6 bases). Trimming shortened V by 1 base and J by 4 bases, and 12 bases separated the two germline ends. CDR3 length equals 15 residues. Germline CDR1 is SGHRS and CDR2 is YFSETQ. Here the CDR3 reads CASSLTWEEYNEQFF. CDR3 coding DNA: TGCGCCAGCAGCTTGACCTGGGAGGAATACAATGAGCAGTTCTTC.

In DNA, the CDR3 is TGCGCCAGCAGCCAGATCGGGGGACGGGAGACCCAGTACTTC. Its translation: CASSQIGGRETQYF. The chain combines TRBV4-1 with TRBJ2-5; TRBD2 is a possible D gene (6 bases). Trimming removed 3 bases from V and 5 bases from J, with 13 bases in between. Germline CDR1 MGHRA, CDR2 YSYEKL. The CDR3 contains 14 residues.

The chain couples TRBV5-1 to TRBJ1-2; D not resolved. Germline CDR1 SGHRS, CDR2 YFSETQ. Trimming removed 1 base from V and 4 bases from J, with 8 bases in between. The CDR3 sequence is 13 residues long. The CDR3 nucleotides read TGCGCCAGCAGCTTGTCCGTTGGCTATGGCTACACCTTC. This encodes CASSLSVGYGYTF.

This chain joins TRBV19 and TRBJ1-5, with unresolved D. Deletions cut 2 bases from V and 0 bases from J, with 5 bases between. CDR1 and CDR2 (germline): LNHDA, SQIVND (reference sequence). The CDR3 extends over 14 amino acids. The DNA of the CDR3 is TGTGCCAGTAGTATACCCATTAGCAATCAGCCCCAGCATTTT. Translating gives CASSIPISNQPQHF.

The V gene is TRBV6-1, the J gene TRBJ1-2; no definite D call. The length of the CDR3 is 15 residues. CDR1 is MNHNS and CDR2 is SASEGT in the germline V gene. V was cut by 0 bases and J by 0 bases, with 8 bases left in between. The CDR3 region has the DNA TGTGCCAGCAGTGAAGCGGCGGCCGCTAACTATGGCTACACCTTC. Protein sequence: CASSEAAAANYGYTF.

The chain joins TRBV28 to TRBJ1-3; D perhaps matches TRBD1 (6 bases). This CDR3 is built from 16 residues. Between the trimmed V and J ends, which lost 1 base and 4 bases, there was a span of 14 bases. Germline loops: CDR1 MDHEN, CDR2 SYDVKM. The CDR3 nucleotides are TGTGCCAGCAGTTTATCCCCCCCAGGGGACGGAAACACCATATATTTT. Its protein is CASSLSPPGDGNTIYF.

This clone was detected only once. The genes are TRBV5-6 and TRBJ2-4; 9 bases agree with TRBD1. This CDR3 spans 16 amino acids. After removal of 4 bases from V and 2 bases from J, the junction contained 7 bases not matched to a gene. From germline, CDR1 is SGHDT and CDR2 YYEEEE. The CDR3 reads CASSLGQGWSKNIQYF. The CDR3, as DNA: TGTGCCAGCAGCCTGGGACAGGGTTGGTCCAAAAACATTCAGTACTTC.

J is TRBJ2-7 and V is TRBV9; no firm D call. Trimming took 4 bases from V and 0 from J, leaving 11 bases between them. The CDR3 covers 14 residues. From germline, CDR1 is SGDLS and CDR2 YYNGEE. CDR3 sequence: CASSKNDISYEQYF. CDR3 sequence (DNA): TGTGCCAGCAGCAAAAATGACATCTCCTACGAGCAGTACTTC.

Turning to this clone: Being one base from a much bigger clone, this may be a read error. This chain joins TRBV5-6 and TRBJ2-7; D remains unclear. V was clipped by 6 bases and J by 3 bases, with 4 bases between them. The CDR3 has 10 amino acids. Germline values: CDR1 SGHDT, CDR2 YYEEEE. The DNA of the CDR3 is TGTGCCAGCAAGATCTACGAGCAGTACTTC. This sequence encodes CASKIYEQYF.